This TCR beta chain was obtained from a study of cytomegalovirus exposure and HLA in healthy donors. Study overall: As released early, the data held 70 million to 100 million unique TCRs from HLA-typed donors.

Notes on the study in general: Later on, an analysis showed TCR association rates differing by HLA locus, with DRB1 the most and HLA-C the fewest. Across donors, presence/absence analyses took sequencing depth to be roughly uniform.

With regard to this clone: What it recognizes is unknown.

The primer mix had 60 Vbeta and 13 Jbeta primers. In the authors' workflow: The count from a later analysis was 79 million or so unique TCR beta chains, around 10 million of them shared. Some clones are missing from TCRdb's copy, which holds only in-frame ones; the method was immunoSEQ multiplex PCR. For V, J and clone size, that table is used; D and trimming come from the DNA. This sample has about 200,000 clones; around 73% occur once, and the top ten carry around 3.9%. The specimen was PBMCs. The sequence was collected from a male donor in good health and CMV-seronegative.

DNA for the CDR3: TGCGCCAGCAGTCCGGACAGGGGGCAAACTGAAGCTTTCTTT. Translation gives CASSPDRGQTEAFF. This rearrangement joins TRBV23-1 to TRBJ1-1; 11 nucleotides align to TRBD1. TRBV23-1 is an ORF; its function is uncertain. CDR3 length: 14 amino acids. Losses at the gene ends were 4 bases for V and 5 bases for J; bases not matched to a gene: 3.